This TCR beta chain was sequenced in a study of T cells in Graves' hyperthyroidism and ophthalmopathy. Study outcomes and limitations: Expanded thyroid clonotypes (above 0.001) were mostly also found in blood. Using 13 V-J features, a model discriminated ophthalmopathy from stable hyperthyroidism.

The table lists this clonotype with many counts. Antigen specificity is unknown. Amplification of TCR beta CDR3 regions was performed using RNA transcripts as template. A first-round RT-PCR of the TCR CDR3 used the HTBI primer set. TCRdb re-called the multiplex PCR reads with MiXCR, one entry per CDR3 protein. The data show some 300,000 distinct CDR3 sequences, with 10% to 15% seen just once and 7% to 8.5% held by the top ten. The CDR3 covers 14 residues. The V and J ends lost 3 bases and 4 bases respectively, with 14 bases between them. Per germline, CDR1 DFQATT and CDR2 SNEGSKA (reference sequence). Uncontrolled infection, other autoimmune disease, pregnancy and lactation each barred patients from inclusion. PBMCs were obtained from approximately 9.2 ml fresh peripheral blood.

The sequence was collected from a woman in her twenties or thirties with Graves' hyperthyroidism that later progressed to Graves' ophthalmopathy. Material for sequencing was blood. The rearrangement links TRBV20-1 to TRBJ2-3; D not resolved. DNA for the CDR3: TGCAGTGCTAGTTCGGTGTCGAACGCAGATACGCAGTATTTT. Protein: CSASSVSNADTQYF.